A few counts support the clone carrying this TCR beta chain. What it binds is not known. The data were taken from a study of human T cells and chemical hapten exposure. Study background: Read at 6 days, the patch tests placed 0.01% DPC on the upper back.

This sample's time point: pre-sensitization, week 0. Indicated treatment: therapeutic diphenylcyclopropenone sensitization with weekly scalp DPC. CDR3 size: 16 residues. V was cut by 4 bases and J by 2 bases, with 16 bases left in between. Germline-derived CDR1 and CDR2 are SGHKS and YYEKEE (reference sequence). General observations from the study: Expanded TCRs showed more large CDR3 clusters than pre-sensitization or healthy control sets.

Per the authors' pipeline: TCR counts had a median of about 92,000 per sample and spanned about 23,224 to 750,000. TCRdb ran MiXCR on the RACE reads and lists one entry per CDR3 protein. TCRdb, rather than the study authors, made the V and J calls. The table includes about 87,000 distinct CDR3 sequences, 8% to 10% detected once. The specimen was whole blood, collected in connection with sensitization to the hapten diphenylcyclopropenone (DPC). This TCR came from a woman aged 40 to 50 with alopecia areata. Some clones in this sample may be carry-over from other donors' samples. This chain uses TRBV5-5 with TRBJ1-5; the D gene is possibly TRBD1 (5 bases). This CDR3 reads CASSHAGPRGNQPQHF. The DNA of the CDR3 is TGTGCCAGCAGCCACGCCGGGCCCAGGGGCAATCAGCCCCAGCATTTT.